This is a list of T cell receptor beta chains from one sample in a study of beta chain features in type 1 diabetes. Measured with immunoSEQ multiplex PCR; TCRdb has only the in-frame clones, and not every one. Of about 350,000 clones detected, about 20% appear once; the ten largest clones hold around 0.04%. What was sequenced was naive CD4+ T cells from blood. Every receptor here comes from a woman between 18 and 29 years old in good health. The CDR3 runs from the conserved cysteine through the conserved F or W. The order of the fields is CDR3 DNA, CDR3 protein, J gene, D gene, V gene, clone size, CDR3 length. The D gene is left open where the match is weak. Clone size is stated in some rows and not others, as once, few, many or a class when expanded.

DNA: TGTGCCTGGGGCAGAAAGTCCCTCCACTTT
CDR3: CAWGRKSLHF
J: TRBJ1-6
D: .
V: TRBV30
size: few
length: 10

DNA: TGTGCCAGCAGTTGGACTAGCGGGACGTACAATGAGCAGTTCTTC
CDR3: CASSWTSGTYNEQFF
J: TRBJ2-1
D: TRBD2
V: TRBV2
size: .
length: 15

DNA: TGTGCCAGCAGTGACAGGGGACCCTATGGCTACACCTTC
CDR3: CASSDRGPYGYTF
J: TRBJ1-2
D: .
V: TRBV2
size: .
length: 13

DNA: TGTGCCAGCAGCGCTACAGGGGGTAATGAAAAACTGTTTTTT
CDR3: CASSATGGNEKLFF
J: TRBJ1-4
D: TRBD1
V: TRBV6-5
size: few
length: 14

DNA: TGTGCCAGCAGTTACTCTGCTAGCGGGTCCTACGAGCAGTACTTC
CDR3: CASSYSASGSYEQYF
J: TRBJ2-7
D: TRBD2
V: TRBV6-5
size: few
length: 15

DNA: TGCAGGGGGGGGCGCACCATGAACACTGAAGCTTTCTTT
CDR3: CRGGRTMNTEAFF
J: TRBJ1-1
D: .
V: TRBV29-1
size: .
length: 13

DNA: TGTGCCAGTAGTATAGCCGGTCTAGCGGCCACCTACGAGCAGTACTTC
CDR3: CASSIAGLAATYEQYF
J: TRBJ2-7
D: TRBD2
V: TRBV19
size: .
length: 16

DNA: TGTGCCAGCACCCCGGGACAGCAGAACACTGAAGCTTTCTTT
CDR3: CASTPGQQNTEAFF
J: TRBJ1-1
D: TRBD1
V: TRBV5-4
size: .
length: 14

DNA: TGTGCCAGCCTAACTAGCGGGAGGTCCTACGAGCAGTACTTC
CDR3: CASLTSGRSYEQYF
J: TRBJ2-7
D: TRBD2
V: TRBV6-1
size: .
length: 14

DNA: TGTGCCAGCAGCCCCCTGGGCAGGGGGCCGGGAGATACGCAGTATTTT
CDR3: CASSPLGRGPGDTQYF
J: TRBJ2-3
D: TRBD1
V: TRBV7-9
size: .
length: 16

DNA: TGCGCCAGCAGCCAAACCCGGGGGACAGGGGTTGGCACAGATACGCAGTATTTT
CDR3: CASSQTRGTGVGTDTQYF
J: TRBJ2-3
D: TRBD1
V: TRBV4-3
size: .
length: 18

DNA: TGTGCCAGCAGCCCTCGGGACAGGGACGTGGACGAGCAGTACTTC
CDR3: CASSPRDRDVDEQYF
J: TRBJ2-7
D: .
V: TRBV21-1
size: few
length: 15

DNA: TGCGCCAGCAGCCGAATCGAGGTAAACAATGAGCAGTTCTTC
CDR3: CASSRIEVNNEQFF
J: TRBJ2-1
D: .
V: TRBV4-1
size: few
length: 14

DNA: TGCAGCGTTGCGAACTTGAACACTGAAGCTTTCTTT
CDR3: CSVANLNTEAFF
J: TRBJ1-1
D: .
V: TRBV29-1
size: few
length: 12

DNA: TGTGCCAGCAGCTCATACAGGGGGCGAGGTAAAAACGAGCAGTACTTC
CDR3: CASSSYRGRGKNEQYF
J: TRBJ2-7
D: TRBD1
V: TRBV11-2
size: few
length: 16

DNA: TGTGCCAGCAGCTCTAGACAGGGGGGCTACGAGCAGTACTTC
CDR3: CASSSRQGGYEQYF
J: TRBJ2-7
D: TRBD1
V: TRBV7-2
size: .
length: 14

DNA: TGCGCCAGCAGCTTGAGGGACAGGAACACTGAAGCTTTCTTT
CDR3: CASSLRDRNTEAFF
J: TRBJ1-1
D: TRBD1
V: TRBV5-1
size: few
length: 14

DNA: TGCGCCAGCAGCTTGGGGGCAGGGAACGAGCAGTACTTC
CDR3: CASSLGAGNEQYF
J: TRBJ2-7
D: .
V: TRBV5-1
size: .
length: 13

DNA: TGTGCCTGGAGTGACCCCCGACACCTACTAGCCAAAAACATTCAGTACTTC
CDR3: CAWSDPRHLLAKNIQYF
J: TRBJ2-4
D: .
V: TRBV30
size: .
length: 17

DNA: TGTGCCAGCAGCCAAGAAAGGACGGGACAGCCCCAGCATTTT
CDR3: CASSQERTGQPQHF
J: TRBJ1-5
D: .
V: TRBV4-2
size: .
length: 14

DNA: TGCACCAGCAGCCAGGCTAGCGGGGGGGCGAATGTGAGGGATACGCAGTATTTT
CDR3: CTSSQASGGANVRDTQYF
J: TRBJ2-3
D: .
V: TRBV1
size: .
length: 18

DNA: TGCGCCAGCAGCCCGGGGACTTATGAGAACACCGGGGAGCTGTTTTTT
CDR3: CASSPGTYENTGELFF
J: TRBJ2-2
D: .
V: TRBV5-1
size: few
length: 16

DNA: TGTGCCAGTTCCCGGAGGGCATGGAACACTGAAGCTTTCTTT
CDR3: CASSRRAWNTEAFF
J: TRBJ1-1
D: .
V: TRBV13
size: .
length: 14

DNA: TGCGCCACCGGACAGACGACTGTTTTAGATACGCAGTATTTT
CDR3: CATGQTTVLDTQYF
J: TRBJ2-3
D: .
V: TRBV4-1
size: .
length: 14

DNA: TGTGCCAGCTCATCGGGACTAGCTAATGAGCAGTTCTTC
CDR3: CASSSGLANEQFF
J: TRBJ2-1
D: TRBD2
V: TRBV7-9
size: few
length: 13

DNA: TGTGCCAGCAGTTTAGGACAGGGAGTTAACTATGGCTACACCTTC
CDR3: CASSLGQGVNYGYTF
J: TRBJ1-2
D: TRBD1
V: TRBV6-5
size: few
length: 15

DNA: TGTGCTAGTGGGTCCCGGGAACACTATGGCTACACCTTC
CDR3: CASGSREHYGYTF
J: TRBJ1-2
D: .
V: TRBV12-5
size: .
length: 13

DNA: TGTGCCAGCAGCTTAGGAGGGTCGGCAGATACGCAGTATTTT
CDR3: CASSLGGSADTQYF
J: TRBJ2-3
D: .
V: TRBV7-9
size: few
length: 14

DNA: TGTGCCTGGAGTGGCGCGGGCTTGACCGAGACCCAGTACTTC
CDR3: CAWSGAGLTETQYF
J: TRBJ2-5
D: .
V: TRBV30
size: few
length: 14

DNA: TGCGCCAGCAGCCAGGGACAACTTTACAATGAGCAGTTCTTC
CDR3: CASSQGQLYNEQFF
J: TRBJ2-1
D: .
V: TRBV5-1
size: .
length: 14

DNA: TGCGCCAGCACCGGGACTTCGAACACCGGGGAGCTGTTTTTT
CDR3: CASTGTSNTGELFF
J: TRBJ2-2
D: .
V: TRBV5-1
size: few
length: 14

DNA: TGTGCCAGCAGCTCTGAGGGAGTGGGGGGCTACACCTTC
CDR3: CASSSEGVGGYTF
J: TRBJ1-2
D: .
V: TRBV5-6
size: .
length: 13

DNA: TGCAGCGTCCTGGGACAGGGGAGGCCCCCTAACTATGGCTACACCTTC
CDR3: CSVLGQGRPPNYGYTF
J: TRBJ1-2
D: TRBD1
V: TRBV29-1
size: few
length: 16

DNA: TGTGCCAGCACCCAGGGCTATGGCTACACCTTC
CDR3: CASTQGYGYTF
J: TRBJ1-2
D: .
V: TRBV28
size: few
length: 11

DNA: TGTGCCAGCAGCGCACTAGCGGGAGTAGACGAGCAGTACTTC
CDR3: CASSALAGVDEQYF
J: TRBJ2-7
D: TRBD2
V: TRBV5-4
size: few
length: 14

DNA: TGTGCCAGCAGCCTGGGGACAGTCTATGGCTACACCTTC
CDR3: CASSLGTVYGYTF
J: TRBJ1-2
D: TRBD1
V: TRBV7-3
size: once
length: 13

DNA: TGTGCCAGCAGCTTAGTCACGGGACACGACTTCTATGGCTACACCTTC
CDR3: CASSLVTGHDFYGYTF
J: TRBJ1-2
D: .
V: TRBV7-9
size: .
length: 16

DNA: TGTGCCAGCAGTATGAGGGCAGAAGCTAACTATGGCTACACCTTC
CDR3: CASSMRAEANYGYTF
J: TRBJ1-2
D: .
V: TRBV2
size: .
length: 15

DNA: TGTGCCAGCAGCGTAGACATAACCTCGTCCACTGAAGCTTTCTTT
CDR3: CASSVDITSSTEAFF
J: TRBJ1-1
D: .
V: TRBV9
size: .
length: 15

DNA: TGTGCTACCAGCCCACAGGGTGCGGTCGAGCAGTACTTC
CDR3: CATSPQGAVEQYF
J: TRBJ2-7
D: .
V: TRBV6-6
size: .
length: 13

DNA: TGCGCCAGCAGCGAAACCGGGGGGGCTAACTATGGCTACACCTTC
CDR3: CASSETGGANYGYTF
J: TRBJ1-2
D: .
V: TRBV4-1
size: few
length: 15

DNA: TGCGCCAGCGGGGCACAGGGGGTTAATGAAAAACTGTTTTTT
CDR3: CASGAQGVNEKLFF
J: TRBJ1-4
D: TRBD1
V: TRBV5-1
size: .
length: 14